Below, 31 T cell receptor beta chains from the same sample are listed, as sequenced in a study of blood T cell repertoires in COVID-19. TCRdb's table, derived via immunoSEQ multiplex PCR, lists solely in-frame clones and lacks some. The data hold some 270,000 clones, with 86% observed a single time. The sample consisted of peripheral blood. The receptors here all came from a woman aged 60-70 years who had recovered from COVID-19.

The chain couples TRBV6-5 to TRBJ1-1; 8 bases fit TRBD1. The CDR3 sequence is 12 residues long. Germline values: CDR1 MNHEY, CDR2 SVGAGI. V shed 6 bases and J 7 bases; nucleotides not matched to a gene: 4. The CDR3 protein is CASSQGAIEAFF. DNA of the CDR3: TGTGCCAGCAGCCAGGGGGCAATTGAAGCTTTCTTT.

This chain joins TRBV9 and TRBJ1-1; 7 bases align to TRBD1. Trimming cost V 3 bases and J 1 base; bases outside gene matches: 9. CDR3 length: 16 residues. Looked up from germline, CDR1 is SGDLS and CDR2 is YYNGEE. CDR3 region: CASSGTRQGGNTEAFF. CDR3 sequence (DNA): TGTGCCAGCAGCGGAACCCGACAGGGAGGGAACACTGAAGCTTTCTTT.

The chain carries TRBV27 and TRBJ2-4; 9 bases are shared with TRBD2. V shed 5 bases and J 9 bases; nucleotides not matched to a gene: 11. Germline loops: CDR1 MNHEY, CDR2 SMNVEV (reference sequence). The CDR3 loop spans 15 amino acids. CDR3 residues: CASSPRWTSVGIQYF. CDR3 in DNA: TGTGCCAGCAGTCCCCGCTGGACTAGCGTTGGCATTCAGTACTTC.

The chain employs TRBV7-9 and TRBJ1-4; 8 bases fit TRBD1. Per the germline V gene, CDR1 is SEHNR and CDR2 is FQNEAQ (reference sequence). V lost 2 bases to trimming and J lost 8 bases; unmatched junction nucleotides: 7. The CDR3 covers 15 residues. CDR3 amino acids: CASSLQQGAEEKLFF. CDR3 nucleotides: TGTGCCAGCAGCTTACAGCAGGGGGCCGAGGAAAAACTGTTTTTT.

The chain recombines TRBV6-5 with TRBJ2-7; 9 bases are a match to TRBD1. Trimming removed 8 bases from V and 5 bases from J; junction bases left unmatched: 7. Germline CDR1 MNHEY, CDR2 SVGAGI. CDR3 size: 13 residues. CDR3 coding DNA: TGTGCCAGCGGGGGACAGGGTACCCACGAGCAGTACTTC. It translates to CASGGQGTHEQYF.

J is TRBJ1-1 and V is TRBV6-5, with D maybe TRBD1 (5 bases). The V end was cut by 0 bases, the J end by 11 bases, with 22 bases between. In germline, CDR1 is MNHEY, CDR2 SVGAGI. The CDR3 covers 16 residues. The CDR3 sequence: CASSYSVGQGRVTAFF. As DNA, the CDR3 is TGTGCCAGCAGTTACTCAGTTGGTCAGGGAAGAGTAACGGCTTTCTTT.

V and J are TRBV5-5 and TRBJ2-1, with D maybe TRBD2 (5 bases). CDR3 length: 19 amino acids. Germline V CDR1 and CDR2: SGHKS, YYEKEE (reference sequence). The V and J ends lost 0 bases and 7 bases respectively, with 26 bases between them. This CDR3 reads CASSLAASGIRLSGNEQFF. CDR3 DNA: TGTGCCAGCAGCTTGGCCGCTTCGGGTATTCGGTTGTCGGGAAATGAGCAGTTCTTC.

The genes are TRBV19 and TRBJ2-4; D is possibly TRBD1 (7 bases). The CDR3 contains 14 residues. CDR1 LNHDA and CDR2 SQIVND come from the germline V gene (reference sequence). Trimming pared 7 bases from V and 6 bases from J, leaving 16 bases between. The CDR3 DNA follows: TGTGCCAGTACCCTTGACAGGGAGGCAAACATTCAGTACTTC. Protein product: CASTLDREANIQYF. Supplemented by reference TRBV19 and TRBJ2-4, the full variable domain reads DGGITQSPKYLFRKEGQNVTLSCEQNLNHDAMYWYRQDPGQGLRLIYYSQIVNDFQKGDIAEGYSVSREKKESFPLTVTSAQKNPTAFYLCASTLDREANIQYFGAGTRLSVL.

V gene TRBV28 combines with J gene TRBJ1-2; 7 bases are a match to TRBD1. V lost 4 bases, J lost 8 bases, and 10 bases stayed unmatched. The germline CDR1 and CDR2 sequences are MDHEN and SYDVKM. The CDR3 sequence is 14 residues long. The DNA for the CDR3 is TGTGCCAGCAGTTCCCCACAGGGGTTTGGGGGCTACACCTTC. Translating it yields CASSSPQGFGGYTF.

This clone was detected only a few times. This rearrangement joins TRBV20-1 to TRBJ1-5; D gene uncertain. CDR1 and CDR2 (germline): DFQATT, SNEGSKA (reference sequence). The CDR3 length is 11 residues. Trimming took 3 bases from V and 6 from J, leaving 6 bases between them. The CDR3 region has the DNA TGCAGTGCTAGGCGAAGTCAGCCCCAGCATTTT. Protein sequence: CSARRSQPQHF.

The chain has TRBV3-1 (or the pseudogene TRBV3-2) and TRBJ2-2; tentatively, D is TRBD2 (7 bases). There are 16 residues in the CDR3. Trimming stripped 4 bases from V and 2 bases from J, with 14 bases between. Germline-derived CDR1 and CDR2 are LGHDT and YNNKEL (reference sequence). CDR3 region: CASSRGGTTNTGELFF. The DNA of the CDR3 is TGTGCCAGCAGCCGGGGGGGGACAACCAACACCGGGGAGCTGTTTTTT.

The CDR3 spells CASSHLRNQPQHF. CDR3 in DNA: TGCGCCAGCAGCCACCTACGCAATCAGCCCCAGCATTTT. The V call is TRBV4-1, the J call TRBJ1-5, with D hard to call. Trimming left V 3 bases short and J 2 bases short, with 5 bases between. The germline gives CDR1 MGHRA, CDR2 YSYEKL. This CDR3 is 13 amino acids long.

V is TRBV9 and J is TRBJ1-3; D might be TRBD1 (5 bases). Germline CDR1 and CDR2: SGDLS and YYNGEE. The CDR3 runs 13 residues. The germline V and J ends were trimmed by 4 bases and 7 bases, with 12 bases remaining between them. As DNA, the CDR3 is TGTGCCAGCAGCAGGGACTACGGTAACACCATATATTTT. Translating it yields CASSRDYGNTIYF.

This clone was counted only a few times. V is TRBV27 and J is TRBJ2-7; 9 bases agree with TRBD2. This CDR3 has 15 amino acids. V gave up 6 bases and J gave up 9 bases; unmatched junction bases: 15. Per germline, CDR1 MNHEY and CDR2 SMNVEV (reference sequence). The chain's CDR3 is CASSQTSGRTFGQYF. In DNA, the CDR3 is TGTGCCAGCAGCCAGACTAGCGGACGCACCTTCGGGCAGTACTTC.

V gene TRBV18 combines with J gene TRBJ2-5; tentative D call: TRBD1 (6 bases). V lost 1 base to trimming and J lost 7 bases, with 13 bases between them. The CDR3 has 14 amino acids. Germline lookup yields CDR1 KGHSH and CDR2 LQKENI. CDR3 loop: CASSPRGRGATQYF. For the CDR3, the DNA is TGTGCCAGCTCACCACGCGGCAGGGGAGCGACCCAGTACTTC.

The chain links TRBV19 to TRBJ1-2; tentative D call: TRBD1 (6 bases). Trimming stripped 6 bases from V and 0 bases from J, with 17 bases between. Germline V gene data show CDR1 as LNHDA and CDR2 as SQIVND (reference sequence). The CDR3 has 16 residues. The CDR3 DNA reads as TGTGCCAGTAGAAGGACAGTTGTCTTGTCTAACTATGGCTACACCTTC. Protein sequence: CASRRTVVLSNYGYTF. Supplemented by reference TRBV19 and TRBJ1-2, the full variable domain reads DGGITQSPKYLFRKEGQNVTLSCEQNLNHDAMYWYRQDPGQGLRLIYYSQIVNDFQKGDIAEGYSVSREKKESFPLTVTSAQKNPTAFYLCASRRTVVLSNYGYTFGSGTRLTVV.

This clone was seen once. V usage is TRBV5-6 and J usage is TRBJ1-3, with D unresolved. CDR1 and CDR2 from the germline V gene are SGHDT and YYEEEE. CDR3 length: 14 residues. V was shortened by 2 bases and J by 8 bases, with 14 bases between the two germline ends. Here the CDR3 reads CASSFFSLRDTIYF. The DNA for the CDR3 is TGTGCCAGCAGCTTTTTTTCGTTGAGGGACACCATATATTTT. The full variable domain, with the rest looked up from reference TRBV5-6 and TRBJ1-3, is DAGVTQSPTHLIKTRGQQVTLRCSPKSGHDTVSWYQQALGQGPQFIFQYYEEEERQRGNFPDRFSGHQFPNYSSELNVNALLLGDSALYLCASSFFSLRDTIYFGEGSWLTVV.

The rearrangement uses TRBV15 and TRBJ2-2, with D perhaps TRBD1 (6 bases). Trimming removed 3 bases at V and 6 bases at J, with 14 bases between. CDR3 length: 15 residues. Germline V gene lookup returns CDR1 LNHNV and CDR2 YYDKDF (reference sequence). The CDR3 DNA sequence: TGTGCCACCAGCAGTCGTTTACCAGGGGCCGGGGAGCTGTTTTTT. Translation: CATSSRLPGAGELFF.

The chain uses TRBV5-5 and TRBJ2-3; TRBD1 is a possible D gene (5 bases). Germline V gene sequence: CDR1 SGHKS, CDR2 YYEKEE (reference sequence). V dropped 1 base and J dropped 4 bases, with 13 bases sitting between them. The CDR3 totals 15 residues. The CDR3 DNA sequence: TGTGCCAGCAGCTTGTTTGGGGAAGGGGCAGATACGCAGTATTTT. Its protein product is CASSLFGEGADTQYF.

CDR3 sequence (DNA): TGTGCCAGCAGCTCCGGACTAGCGGGGGGACAAGAGACCCAGTACTTC. Its protein product is CASSSGLAGGQETQYF. The chain is built from TRBV11-1 and TRBJ2-5; 14 positions match TRBD2. Germline V gene sequence: CDR1 SGHAT, CDR2 FQDESV (reference sequence). CDR3 length equals 16 residues. The ends lost 4 bases at V and 2 bases at J; junction bases unmatched: 3.

V usage is TRBV18 and J usage is TRBJ1-2, with D perhaps matching TRBD1 (6 bases). Trimming took 1 base from V and 2 from J, leaving 14 bases between them. Germline V gives CDR1 KGHSH, CDR2 LQKENI. CDR3 length: 16 residues. CDR3 protein: CASSPLAGGANYGYTF. In DNA form, the CDR3 reads TGTGCCAGCTCACCACTCGCGGGGGGCGCGAACTATGGCTACACCTTC.

The chain employs TRBV25-1 and TRBJ1-2, with 9 positions matching TRBD1. Per germline, CDR1 MGHDK and CDR2 SYGVNS. The V segment lost 3 bases and the J segment 9 bases; nucleotides outside the gene matches: 14. The CDR3 contains 16 residues. The CDR3 spells CASSDTVGTGIGRYTF. CDR3 bases: TGTGCCAGCAGTGATACAGTCGGGACAGGGATTGGACGCTACACCTTC.

The chain combines TRBV18 with TRBJ1-1; D gene uncertain. Trimming stripped 3 bases from V and 2 bases from J, with 7 bases between. This CDR3 contains 13 residues. Germline V gene lookup returns CDR1 KGHSH and CDR2 LQKENI. CDR3 coding DNA: TGTGCCAGCTCACCTGACTACAACACTGAAGCTTTCTTT. Encoded protein: CASSPDYNTEAFF.

The CDR3 loop is CASRKGQMNTEAFF. DNA of the CDR3: TGTGCCAGCAGGAAAGGACAGATGAACACTGAAGCTTTCTTT. V usage is TRBV27 and J usage is TRBJ1-1; weak D call: TRBD1 (6 bases). There are 14 residues in the CDR3. V was pared by 6 bases and J by 0 bases, with 11 bases between. Germline-derived CDR1 and CDR2 are MNHEY and SMNVEV (reference sequence).

The rearrangement links TRBV5-1 to TRBJ2-1; 10 bases are a match to TRBD2. Germline CDR1 and CDR2: SGHRS and YFSETQ. The V gene end was trimmed by 4 bases and the J gene end by 8 bases; junction bases not matched to a gene: 15. The length of the CDR3 is 17 residues. The CDR3: CASSATSGDYKWDEQFF. DNA for the CDR3: TGCGCCAGCAGCGCCACTAGCGGGGACTACAAATGGGATGAGCAGTTCTTC.

This clone was counted only a few times. V is TRBV3-1 (or the pseudogene TRBV3-2) and J is TRBJ2-5, with 11 bases aligning to TRBD2. Germline CDR1 LGHDT, CDR2 YNNKEL (reference sequence). J gave up 5 bases and V 3 bases, and 2 bases lay outside the gene matches. This CDR3 has 14 residues. The CDR3 spells CASSQTSGAETQYF. In nucleotides, the CDR3 is TGTGCCAGCAGCCAGACTAGCGGGGCCGAGACCCAGTACTTC.

The chain links TRBV28 to TRBJ2-1; 15 bases are a match to TRBD2. Trimming at V came to 3 bases and at J to 8 bases, leaving 14 bases not matched to a gene. Germline lookup yields CDR1 MDHEN and CDR2 SYDVKM. The CDR3 contains 19 residues. CDR3 sequence reads: CASSFSGTSGGKVFYEQFF. The CDR3 nucleotides read TGTGCCAGCAGTTTTTCCGGGACTAGCGGGGGGAAAGTGTTTTATGAGCAGTTCTTC.

The rearrangement joins TRBV11-2 to TRBJ2-2; D not certain. This CDR3 is 15 amino acids long. Germline CDR1 SGHAT, CDR2 FQNNGV. The V end lost 5 bases, the J end lost 4 bases, and 14 bases lay between the germline ends. CDR3 residues: CASSPSSPGTGELFF. For the CDR3, the DNA is TGTGCCAGCAGCCCCTCATCTCCCGGCACCGGGGAGCTGTTTTTT.

V is TRBV9 and J is TRBJ2-7, with TRBD2 identical over 7 bases. Germline lookup yields CDR1 SGDLS and CDR2 YYNGEE. V shed 2 bases and J 0 bases; nucleotides not matched to a gene: 5. The length of the CDR3 is 15 residues. The CDR3 sequence is CASSVGTTISYEQYF. The CDR3 DNA is TGTGCCAGCAGCGTTGGGACTACCATCTCCTACGAGCAGTACTTC.

The J gene is TRBJ2-2, the V gene TRBV11-3, with D maybe TRBD1 (6 bases). This CDR3 is built from 15 residues. Trimming removed 3 bases from V and 5 bases from J, with 13 bases in between. CDR1 SGHNT and CDR2 YENEEA come from the germline V gene. Written as DNA, the CDR3 is TGTGCCAGCAGCTTTGTACAGGGCCAAACCGGGGAGCTGTTTTTT. It yields the protein CASSFVQGQTGELFF.

The rearrangement joins TRBV6-5 to TRBJ2-1; 7 nucleotides align to TRBD2. J was trimmed by 3 bases and V by 7 bases; bases with no gene match: 9. Germline values: CDR1 MNHEY, CDR2 SVGAGI. The CDR3 length is 15 residues. The CDR3 region has the DNA TGTGCCAGCAACGTGGTCGGGGGGTTCTACAATGAGCAGTTCTTC. This gives the protein CASNVVGGFYNEQFF.